The following is a T cell receptor beta chain sequence with its context. Its antigen is not identified. The protocol was immunoSEQ multiplex PCR, while the TCRdb copy is restricted to in-frame clones and leaves out a portion. The data show hundreds of thousands of clones, 73% seen once. The sample originates from a study of shared clonotypes between healthy human individuals. Notes on the study in general: Compared with clonotypes that all four donors shared, non-shared clonotypes had lower generation probabilities. Blood alone was sampled, and tissue repertoires likely differ.

Germline V gives CDR1 SGHAT, CDR2 FQNNGV. V gave up 1 base and J gave up 10 bases, with 16 bases separating them. There are 14 residues in the CDR3. The chain links TRBV11-2 to TRBJ1-1; weak D call: TRBD1 (6 bases). Sequencing input: memory CD4+ T cells sorted from blood. Stated subset: CD45RA-negative fraction. This TCR was recovered from a woman aged 30 to 39 in good health. CDR3 in DNA: TGTGCCAGCAGCTTAGGTCTGAGGGGGTCAGCAGCTTTCTTT. Amino acid sequence: CASSLGLRGSAAFF.